These T cell receptor beta chains were read from a single sample in a study of blood T cell repertoires in COVID-19. Assay: immunoSEQ multiplex PCR; the TCRdb copy retains only in-frame clones and omits some. The profile shows over 200,000 clones, about nine tenths of them singletons. What was sequenced was peripheral blood. Receptor source: a woman in her sixties with acute or convalescent COVID-19. The CDR3 runs from the conserved cysteine through the conserved F or W.

CASSYAGVGGELFF	TRBV6-5	TRBJ2-2
CASRPRDRVYEQYF	TRBV11-2	TRBJ2-7
CASSPVDRYTDTQYF	TRBV6-6	TRBJ2-3
CASSEGLAETQYF	TRBV6-1	TRBJ2-5
CASSTDRGRAETQYF	TRBV2	TRBJ2-5
CASSRGGMGYYGYTF	TRBV5-4	TRBJ1-2
CAWTSGQGYQPQHF	TRBV30	TRBJ1-5
CASSIDRAGANVLTF	TRBV7-2	TRBJ2-6
CASSPTGLHSGNTIYF	TRBV14	TRBJ1-3
CATSSGRDRGRTDTQYF	TRBV15	TRBJ2-3
CATSGPSVTEAFF	TRBV24-1	TRBJ1-1